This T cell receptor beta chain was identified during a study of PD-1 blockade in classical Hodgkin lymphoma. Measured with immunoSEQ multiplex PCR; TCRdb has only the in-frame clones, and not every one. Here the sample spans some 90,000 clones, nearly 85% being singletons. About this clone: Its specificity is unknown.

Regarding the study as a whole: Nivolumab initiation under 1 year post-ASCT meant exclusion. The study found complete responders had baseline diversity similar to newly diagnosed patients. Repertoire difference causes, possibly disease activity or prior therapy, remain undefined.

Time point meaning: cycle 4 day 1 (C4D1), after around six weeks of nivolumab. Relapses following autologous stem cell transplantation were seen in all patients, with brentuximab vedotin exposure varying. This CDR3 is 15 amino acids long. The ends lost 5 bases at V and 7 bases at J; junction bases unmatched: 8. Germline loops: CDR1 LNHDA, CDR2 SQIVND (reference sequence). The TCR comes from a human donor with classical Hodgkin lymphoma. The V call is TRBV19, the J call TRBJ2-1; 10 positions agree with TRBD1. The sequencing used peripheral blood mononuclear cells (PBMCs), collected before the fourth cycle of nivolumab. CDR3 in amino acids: CASSHRDRGRNEQFF. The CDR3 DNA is TGTGCCAGTAGTCACCGGGACAGGGGAAGGAATGAGCAGTTCTTC.